This T cell receptor beta chain was sequenced during a study of response to subunit inactivated influenza vaccine. Study-wide points: Each seasonal influenza vaccination, the authors suggested, recruits few new T cells.

Comments on this clonotype: Its antigen is as yet unknown.

TCRdb analysed the RT-PCR reads with MiXCR anew, one entry per CDR3 protein. The data contain about 240,000 distinct CDR3 sequences, 12% of them singletons. This sequence originates from a man aged 50-60 years who received an inactivated influenza vaccine. Specimen: non-naive T cells sorted from PBMCs, collected around 15 days before vaccination.

The CDR3, as DNA: TGTGCCAGCAGTACCAAGACAGGCGGGGATACGCAGTATTTT. Protein product: CASSTKTGGDTQYF. The chain couples TRBV27 to TRBJ2-3, with D possibly being TRBD1 (6 bases). The germline V gene encodes CDR1 MNHEY and CDR2 SMNVEV (reference sequence). The CDR3 is 14 amino acids. V was shortened by 5 bases and J by 6 bases, with 15 bases between the two germline ends.